The 8 T cell receptor beta chains in this list originate from one sample, sequenced in a study of cytomegalovirus exposure and HLA in healthy donors. 60 Vbeta and 13 Jbeta primers were used in PCR. Profiled with immunoSEQ multiplex PCR; TCRdb holds only in-frame clones, not every one. The profile shows approximately 58,000 clones, approximately 80% of them singletons. Specimen: PBMCs. The receptor source for this set is a man between 25 and 39 years old in good health and CMV-seronegative.

This chain connects TRBV19 to TRBJ1-6, with 10 bases aligning to TRBD1. Germline values: CDR1 LNHDA, CDR2 SQIVND (reference sequence). The V and J ends lost 4 bases and 4 bases, in that order; junction bases with no gene match: 4. The CDR3 consists of 16 residues. CDR3 sequence: CASSRTGGGYNSPLHF. The CDR3 coding sequence is TGTGCCAGTAGTAGGACAGGGGGGGGTTATAATTCACCCCTCCACTTT.

The chain carries TRBV7-6 and TRBJ2-5; TRBD1 matches at 7 bases. V trimming: 4 bases; J trimming: 1 base; junction bases outside the gene matches: 6. Germline CDR1 and CDR2: SGHVS and FNYEAQ. CDR3 length equals 15 residues. Written as DNA, the CDR3 is TGTGCCAGCAGCTACCGGACAGGCCTCCAAGAGACCCAGTACTTC. This gives the protein CASSYRTGLQETQYF.

The chain links TRBV6-5 to TRBJ2-7, with 11 bases aligning to TRBD2. V lost 5 bases, J lost 1 base, and 4 bases stayed unmatched. This CDR3 is built from 15 residues. From germline, CDR1 is MNHEY and CDR2 SVGAGI. In nucleotides, the CDR3 is TGTGCCAGCAGTGCCGGGACTAGCGGATCCTACGAGCAGTACTTC. This codes for CASSAGTSGSYEQYF.

This sequence joins TRBV11-2 and TRBJ2-7; 9 nucleotides line up with TRBD1. V lost 5 bases to trimming and J lost 6 bases; unmatched junction nucleotides: 8. Germline CDR1 reads SGHAT; CDR2 reads FQNNGV. The CDR3 totals 14 residues. CDR3 sequence: CASSTPNRGPEQYF. DNA for the CDR3: TGTGCCAGCAGCACCCCAAACAGGGGGCCCGAGCAGTACTTC.

The gene calls are TRBV6-5 and TRBJ2-1; 10 bases fit TRBD1. The ends lost 0 bases at V and 8 bases at J; junction bases unmatched: 7. This CDR3 has 16 amino acids. CDR1 and CDR2 (germline): MNHEY, SVGAGI. CDR3 nucleotides: TGTGCCAGCAGTTACTCCCGGGACAGGGGTGACGATGAGCAGTTCTTC. This sequence encodes CASSYSRDRGDDEQFF.

The chain carries TRBV7-6 and TRBJ1-5; possibly TRBD1 for D (6 bases). V lost 2 bases and J 2 bases, leaving 22 bases between the germline ends. This CDR3 has 19 amino acids. Germline CDR1 reads SGHVS; CDR2 reads FNYEAQ. Here the CDR3 DNA reads TGTGCCAGCAGCTTATTCCGGCACAGGGTGGGCTATGGCAATCAGCCCCAGCATTTT. Its protein product is CASSLFRHRVGYGNQPQHF.

This chain uses TRBV2 with TRBJ1-1; D remains unclear. The CDR3 sequence is 14 residues long. Between the trimmed V and J ends, which lost 3 bases and 3 bases, there was a span of 11 bases. Germline V lookup: CDR1 SNHLY, CDR2 FYNNEI. The CDR3 spells CASSDDGEYTEAFF. The CDR3 DNA is TGTGCCAGCAGTGATGATGGGGAGTACACTGAAGCTTTCTTT.

Note on this clone: The junction departs from germline at one end; a sequencing error may be responsible. This chain connects TRBV7-7 to TRBJ2-7; 7 nucleotides agree with TRBD2. Germline loops: CDR1 SSHAT, CDR2 FNYEAQ (reference sequence). This CDR3 comprises 14 residues. The CDR3 region has the DNA TGTGCTAGCAGCTTAGGGGAGGGCGCCTACGAGCAGTACTTC. Translated: CASSLGEGAYEQYF.